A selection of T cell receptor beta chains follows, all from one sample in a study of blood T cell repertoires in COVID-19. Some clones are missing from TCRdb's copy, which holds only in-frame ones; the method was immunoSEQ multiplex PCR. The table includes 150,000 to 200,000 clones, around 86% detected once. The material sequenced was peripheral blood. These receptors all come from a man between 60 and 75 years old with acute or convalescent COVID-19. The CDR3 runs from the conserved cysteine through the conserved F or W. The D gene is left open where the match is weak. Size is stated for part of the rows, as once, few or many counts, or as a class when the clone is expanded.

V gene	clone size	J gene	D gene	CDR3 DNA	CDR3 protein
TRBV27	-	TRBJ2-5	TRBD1	TGTGCCAGCAGTCCCCTTAACCTCAGGGGGCCGGAGACCCAGTACTTC	CASSPLNLRGPETQYF
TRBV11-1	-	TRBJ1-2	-	TGTGCCAGCAGCCAAGCCCCGACGGGGGAAGGCTACACCTTC	CASSQAPTGEGYTF
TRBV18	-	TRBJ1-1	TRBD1	TGTGCCAGCTCCCCCGGGACAGGGGTTCTTGGAGCTTTCTTT	CASSPGTGVLGAFF
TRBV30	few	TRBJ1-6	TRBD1	TGTGCCTGGGCCCCAGGGGGTTCCTATAATTCACCCCTCCACTTT	CAWAPGGSYNSPLHF
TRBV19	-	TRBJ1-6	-	TGTGCCAGTAGTATTCCGGGTTATTCACCCCTCCACTTT	CASSIPGYSPLHF
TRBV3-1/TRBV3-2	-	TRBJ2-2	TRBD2	TGTGCCAGCAGCCGGAAGGGAGGGCCGTTTAACACCGGGGAGCTGTTTTTT	CASSRKGGPFNTGELFF
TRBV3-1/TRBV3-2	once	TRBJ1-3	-	TGTGCCAGCAGCCAAGGGGGGCCTGGAAACACCATATATTTT	CASSQGGPGNTIYF
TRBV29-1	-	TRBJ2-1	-	TGCAGCGGTAAATACAATGAGCAGTTCTTC	CSGKYNEQFF
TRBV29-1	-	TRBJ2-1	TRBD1	TGCAGCGTTGAAGAAGGGACAGGGAAGTCCTACAATGAGCAGTTCTTC	CSVEEGTGKSYNEQFF
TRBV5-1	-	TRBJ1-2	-	TGCGCCAGCAGCTTGACAGTTAACTATGGCTACACCTTC	CASSLTVNYGYTF
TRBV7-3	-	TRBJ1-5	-	TGTGCCAGCAGCCCCAGTGGGGGAGGTCAGCCCCAGCATTTT	CASSPSGGGQPQHF
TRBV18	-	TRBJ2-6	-	TGTGCCAGCTCACCACCTGGAGGGGACCCCGGCTCTGGGGCCAACGTCCTGACTTTC	CASSPPGGDPGSGANVLTF
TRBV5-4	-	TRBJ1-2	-	TGTGCCAGCAGCCCGACGGGCAGGGGCCCCAACTATGGCTACACCTTC	CASSPTGRGPNYGYTF
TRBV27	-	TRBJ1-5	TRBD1	TGTGCCAGCAGACGACAGGGGAGCAATCAGCCCCAGCATTTT	CASRRQGSNQPQHF
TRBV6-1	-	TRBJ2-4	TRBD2	TGTGCCAGCAGTGAGGGCGGGCGGGAGAAAGTGGAAAACATTCAGTACTTC	CASSEGGREKVENIQYF